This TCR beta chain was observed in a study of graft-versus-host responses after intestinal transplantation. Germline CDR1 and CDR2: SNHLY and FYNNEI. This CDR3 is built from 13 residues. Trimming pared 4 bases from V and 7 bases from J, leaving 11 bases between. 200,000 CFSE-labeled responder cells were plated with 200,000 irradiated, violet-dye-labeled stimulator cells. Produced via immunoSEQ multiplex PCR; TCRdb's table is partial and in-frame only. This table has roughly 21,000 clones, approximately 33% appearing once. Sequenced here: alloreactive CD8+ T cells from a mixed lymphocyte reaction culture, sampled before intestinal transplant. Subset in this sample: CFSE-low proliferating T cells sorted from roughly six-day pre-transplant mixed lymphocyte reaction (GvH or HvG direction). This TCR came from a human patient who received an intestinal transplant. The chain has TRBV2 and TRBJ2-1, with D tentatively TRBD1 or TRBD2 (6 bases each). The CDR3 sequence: CASSGGRGNEQFF. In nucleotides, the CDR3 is TGTGCCAGCAGTGGGGGGCGGGGTAATGAGCAGTTCTTC.